The 27 T cell receptor beta chains below come from one sample, sequenced in a study of blood T cell repertoires in COVID-19. Libraries were prepared by immunoSEQ multiplex PCR; TCRdb keeps only in-frame clonotypes and omits some of them. This sample has some 46,000 clones, with around 80% found just once. Sequenced sample: peripheral blood. The receptors derive from a woman aged 80 or over with acute or convalescent COVID-19.

This clone occurred once. This chain joins TRBV12-3 or TRBV12-4 and TRBJ1-2, with a possible D match to TRBD1 (5 bases). V shed 7 bases and J shed 7 bases, with 16 bases lying between them. The CDR3 contains 13 residues. CDR3 residues: CASTIARVGGYTF. The CDR3 DNA is TGTGCCAGCACCATTGCCAGGGTTGGTGGCTACACCTTC.

This clone was counted once. The V gene is TRBV6-5, the J gene TRBJ2-1; perhaps TRBD2 as D (6 bases). CDR1 MNHEY and CDR2 SVGAGI come from the germline V gene. V lost 4 bases, J lost 0 bases, and 13 bases lay in between. CDR3 length: 16 residues. The CDR3 sequence is CASSSTKGGSYNEQFF. CDR3 nucleotide sequence: TGTGCCAGCAGTTCCACTAAGGGAGGCTCCTACAATGAGCAGTTCTTC.

The chain joins TRBV4-2 to TRBJ1-1; TRBD1 is a possible D gene (6 bases). Per the germline V gene, CDR1 is LGHNA and CDR2 is YNFKEQ. This CDR3 has 17 residues. V lost 0 bases, J lost 3 bases, and 17 bases lay in between. In DNA, the CDR3 is TGTGCCAGCAGCCAAGAAGCAGGGGTAGTTCGGGACACTGAAGCTTTCTTT. Protein sequence: CASSQEAGVVRDTEAFF.

This chain joins TRBV5-1 and TRBJ2-7; 9 nucleotides align to TRBD1. In germline, CDR1 is SGHRS, CDR2 YFSETQ. V shed 4 bases, J shed 3 bases, and the junction held 11 bases outside the gene matches. CDR3 length equals 16 residues. The CDR3 region is CASSRDPGQGVYEQYF. In nucleotides, the CDR3 is TGCGCCAGCAGCCGGGATCCGGGACAGGGTGTCTACGAGCAGTACTTC.

In regard to this clone: The same CDR3 can be traced to other DNA sequences in this sample. The chain carries TRBV5-1 and TRBJ2-5, with TRBD2 matching 10 bases. Germline trimming cut 2 bases from V and 5 bases from J; bases unmatched to any gene: 6. The CDR3 totals 15 residues. In germline, CDR1 is SGHRS, CDR2 YFSETQ. The CDR3 region is CASSLAGGPGETQYF. CDR3 coding DNA: TGCGCCAGCAGCTTAGCGGGGGGGCCTGGGGAGACCCAGTACTTC. Looking up the rest from reference TRBV5-1 and TRBJ2-5 gives the full variable domain: KAGVTQTPRYLIKTRGQQVTLSCSPISGHRSVSWYQQTPGQGLQFLFEYFSETQRNKGNFPGRFSGRQFSNSRSEMNVSTLELGDSALYLCASSLAGGPGETQYFGPGTRLLVL.

This clone was seen a handful of times. The chain couples TRBV15 to TRBJ1-2, with D uncertain. V was pared by 1 base and J by 2 bases, with 8 bases between. The V gene's germline CDR1 is LNHNV and CDR2 YYDKDF (reference sequence). The CDR3 covers 14 residues. CDR3 nucleotides: TGTGCCACCAGCAGAGGAGACGGGAACTATGGCTACACCTTC. Its translation: CATSRGDGNYGYTF.

This clone was seen only a few times. The gene calls are TRBV6-6 and TRBJ2-1; TRBD2 is a possible D gene (5 bases). Germline CDR1 is MNHNY and CDR2 is SVGAGI (reference sequence). The CDR3 length is 16 residues. V dropped 7 bases and J dropped 0 bases, with 16 bases sitting between them. The CDR3 DNA is TGTGCCAGCACCCGAAACCCCACTAGCTCCTACAATGAGCAGTTCTTC. It translates to CASTRNPTSSYNEQFF.

The chain is built from TRBV11-2 and TRBJ1-4; TRBD1 might be the D (6 bases). The CDR3 loop spans 16 amino acids. Germline CDR1 and CDR2: SGHAT and FQNNGV. V was shortened by 5 bases and J by 7 bases, with 20 bases between the two germline ends. The CDR3: CASSTQNRAALEKLFF. The CDR3 region has the DNA TGTGCCAGCAGCACCCAAAACAGGGCTGCCCTTGAAAAACTGTTTTTT.

The genes are TRBV4-1 and TRBJ1-4, with 10 bases lining up with TRBD1. Germline CDR1 is MGHRA and CDR2 is YSYEKL. This CDR3 has 15 amino acids. V was pared by 4 bases and J by 7 bases, with 6 bases of the junction left unmatched. CDR3 sequence: CASSPTGGSSEKLFF. CDR3 DNA sequence: TGCGCCAGCAGCCCGACAGGGGGCTCGAGTGAAAAACTGTTTTTT.

The chain combines TRBV11-2 with TRBJ1-1, with TRBD1 identical over 9 bases. Trimming cost V 5 bases and J 0 bases; bases outside gene matches: 4. Germline V gene sequence: CDR1 SGHAT, CDR2 FQNNGV. This CDR3 has 15 residues. The CDR3 coding sequence is TGTGCCAGCAGCCTAGGACAGGGGTTGAACACTGAAGCTTTCTTT. Residues: CASSLGQGLNTEAFF.

This sequence joins TRBV5-8 and TRBJ1-2; 9 nucleotides agree with TRBD1. The CDR3 loop spans 15 amino acids. Germline V lookup: CDR1 SGHTS, CDR2 YDEGEE. V lost 10 bases and J lost 4; bases outside the gene matches: 14. DNA of the CDR3: TGTGCCGTCCGGGACAGGGCTTTAACGGGCTATGGCTACACCTTC. It yields the protein CAVRDRALTGYGYTF.

The chain has TRBV6-5 and TRBJ1-1; tentative D call: TRBD1 (6 bases). The CDR3 has 14 amino acids. Germline V CDR1 and CDR2: MNHEY, SVGAGI. Trimming stripped 7 bases from V and 2 bases from J, with 14 bases between. The CDR3, as DNA: TGTGCCAGCACCACAGGGAATAGTAACACTGAAGCTTTCTTT. It codes for CASTTGNSNTEAFF.

The chain combines TRBV20-1 with TRBJ1-4, with 8 positions matching TRBD1. Germline V gives CDR1 DFQATT, CDR2 SNEGSKA (reference sequence). Losses at the gene ends were 3 bases for V and 0 bases for J; bases not matched to a gene: 9. This CDR3 is built from 17 residues. This chain's CDR3 is CSASAGQGRATNEKLFF. CDR3 bases: TGCAGTGCTAGTGCTGGACAGGGCCGTGCAACTAATGAAAAACTGTTTTTT.

The chain recombines TRBV6-6 with TRBJ1-6, with no clear D. The CDR3 contains 16 residues. V was trimmed by 5 bases and J by 3 bases, leaving 14 bases between them. Germline V gene data show CDR1 as MNHNY and CDR2 as SVGAGI (reference sequence). This chain's CDR3 is CASSPAGNLYNSPLHF. The CDR3 DNA reads as TGTGCCAGCAGTCCAGCGGGTAACCTCTATAATTCACCCCTCCACTTT.

This clone was recorded a few times. This chain uses TRBV4-1 with TRBJ2-3, with TRBD2 as a possible D gene (7 bases). Germline assignment: CDR1 MGHRA and CDR2 YSYEKL. Between the trimmed V and J ends, which lost 4 bases and 2 bases, there was a span of 16 bases. The CDR3 covers 16 residues. As DNA, the CDR3 is TGCGCCAGCAGCCCCCTGGGAGGGGGGACCACAGATACGCAGTATTTT. This gives the protein CASSPLGGGTTDTQYF.

The rearrangement uses TRBV18 and TRBJ1-1, with TRBD1 matching 7 bases. J gave up 3 bases and V 0 bases, and 7 bases lay outside the gene matches. Germline-derived CDR1 and CDR2 are KGHSH and LQKENI. This CDR3 has 16 residues. CDR3 sequence (DNA): TGTGCCAGCTCACCACCAAATACAGGGGACGACACTGAAGCTTTCTTT. Translation gives CASSPPNTGDDTEAFF.

The J gene is TRBJ2-3, the V gene TRBV7-3; TRBD2 might be the D (6 bases). This CDR3 is built from 15 residues. Trimming removed 4 bases at V and 0 bases at J, with 11 bases between. Germline V gene data show CDR1 as SGHTA and CDR2 as FQGTGA. This CDR3 is CASSSGTPSTDTQYF. The DNA of the CDR3 is TGTGCCAGCAGCTCCGGGACTCCAAGCACAGATACGCAGTATTTT.

The CDR3, as DNA: TGTGCCAGCAGCTTTTCCAACAGATGGGAAAGGGGCTCCTATAATTCACCCCTCCACTTT. Translating gives CASSFSNRWERGSYNSPLHF. The J gene is TRBJ1-6, the V gene TRBV5-8, with D possibly TRBD1 on 5 matching bases. The length of the CDR3 is 20 residues. The V gene lost 2 bases and the J gene lost 0 bases, with 21 bases spanning the gap. Germline V gene sequence: CDR1 SGHTS, CDR2 YDEGEE.

The genes are TRBV19 and TRBJ1-4; D is unclear. In germline, CDR1 is LNHDA, CDR2 SQIVND (reference sequence). The V and J ends lost 1 base and 6 bases respectively, with 15 bases between them. This CDR3 comprises 16 residues. Here the CDR3 reads CASSIAVAVEYEKLFF. CDR3 in DNA: TGTGCCAGTAGTATAGCAGTCGCGGTGGAATATGAAAAACTGTTTTTT.

V gene TRBV5-1 combines with J gene TRBJ2-2; weak D call: TRBD1 (5 bases). The CDR3 covers 16 residues. The germline gives CDR1 SGHRS, CDR2 YFSETQ. Between the trimmed V and J ends, which lost 1 base and 0 bases, there was a span of 10 bases. CDR3 coding DNA: TGCGCCAGCAGCTTGTCCAGGGCCGCGAACACCGGGGAGCTGTTTTTT. Its translation is CASSLSRAANTGELFF.

The chain carries TRBV7-9 and TRBJ1-4; D ambiguous. The CDR3 is 12 residues long. Trimming stripped 2 bases from V and 11 bases from J, with 9 bases between. Per the germline V gene, CDR1 is SEHNR and CDR2 is FQNEAQ (reference sequence). The CDR3 sequence: CASSLSTAKLFF. The CDR3 nucleotides read TGTGCCAGCAGCTTATCAACAGCCAAACTGTTTTTT.

This rearrangement joins TRBV27 to TRBJ1-1; 7 bases map to TRBD1. The J segment lost 4 bases and the V segment lost 5 bases, leaving 7 bases of the junction unmatched. Germline CDR1 and CDR2: MNHEY and SMNVEV (reference sequence). This CDR3 contains 14 residues. In nucleotides, the CDR3 is TGTGCCAGCAGTACAACAGGGGTAAGCACTGAAGCTTTCTTT. Its protein is CASSTTGVSTEAFF.

The chain uses TRBV12-3 or TRBV12-4 and TRBJ2-7, with D unclear. CDR3 length: 13 amino acids. Trimming removed 3 bases at V and 4 bases at J, with 10 bases between. The CDR3 is CASSFGPQYEQYF. The CDR3 DNA is TGTGCCAGCAGTTTTGGTCCTCAGTACGAGCAGTACTTC.

The chain links TRBV30 to TRBJ1-1, with 7 bases lining up with TRBD1. Trimming took 5 bases from V and 0 from J; bases not matched to a gene: 6. The germline V gene has CDR1 GTSNPN and CDR2 SVGIG (reference sequence). The CDR3 loop spans 14 amino acids. The CDR3 bases are TGTGCCTGGGCCAAGGGACAGATGAACACTGAAGCTTTCTTT. This sequence encodes CAWAKGQMNTEAFF.

V usage is TRBV5-4 and J usage is TRBJ1-2; 8 bases map to TRBD1. The V gene end was trimmed by 0 bases and the J gene end by 2 bases; junction bases not matched to a gene: 9. The CDR3 is 17 amino acids. Germline CDR1 SGHNT, CDR2 YYREEE (reference sequence). The CDR3 DNA follows: TGTGCCAGCAGCTTGGCCCCTCTTAGGACAGGGAACTATGGCTACACCTTC. Translating it yields CASSLAPLRTGNYGYTF. The complete variable domain, with remaining parts taken from reference TRBV5-4 and TRBJ1-2, reads ETGVTQSPTHLIKTRGQQVTLRCSSQSGHNTVSWYQQALGQGPQFIFQYYREEENGRGNFPPRFSGLQFPNYSSELNVNALELDDSALYLCASSLAPLRTGNYGYTFGSGTRLTVV.

J is TRBJ2-7 and V is TRBV19; a possible D gene is TRBD1 (5 bases). The CDR3 totals 15 residues. Germline lookup yields CDR1 LNHDA and CDR2 SQIVND (reference sequence). V was trimmed by 7 bases and J by 6 bases, leaving 22 bases between them. The CDR3 sequence: CASKLGQGFGGEQYF. CDR3 nucleotides: TGTGCCAGTAAGCTGGGCCAGGGATTCGGCGGCGAGCAGTACTTC.

The chain has TRBV20-1 and TRBJ2-1; possible D gene TRBD2, 6 bases. From germline, CDR1 is DFQATT and CDR2 SNEGSKA (reference sequence). The V end was cut by 3 bases, the J end by 9 bases, with 12 bases between. CDR3 size: 12 residues. CDR3 region: CSASTWGGEQFF. Here the CDR3 DNA reads TGCAGTGCTAGTACGTGGGGAGGTGAGCAGTTCTTC.